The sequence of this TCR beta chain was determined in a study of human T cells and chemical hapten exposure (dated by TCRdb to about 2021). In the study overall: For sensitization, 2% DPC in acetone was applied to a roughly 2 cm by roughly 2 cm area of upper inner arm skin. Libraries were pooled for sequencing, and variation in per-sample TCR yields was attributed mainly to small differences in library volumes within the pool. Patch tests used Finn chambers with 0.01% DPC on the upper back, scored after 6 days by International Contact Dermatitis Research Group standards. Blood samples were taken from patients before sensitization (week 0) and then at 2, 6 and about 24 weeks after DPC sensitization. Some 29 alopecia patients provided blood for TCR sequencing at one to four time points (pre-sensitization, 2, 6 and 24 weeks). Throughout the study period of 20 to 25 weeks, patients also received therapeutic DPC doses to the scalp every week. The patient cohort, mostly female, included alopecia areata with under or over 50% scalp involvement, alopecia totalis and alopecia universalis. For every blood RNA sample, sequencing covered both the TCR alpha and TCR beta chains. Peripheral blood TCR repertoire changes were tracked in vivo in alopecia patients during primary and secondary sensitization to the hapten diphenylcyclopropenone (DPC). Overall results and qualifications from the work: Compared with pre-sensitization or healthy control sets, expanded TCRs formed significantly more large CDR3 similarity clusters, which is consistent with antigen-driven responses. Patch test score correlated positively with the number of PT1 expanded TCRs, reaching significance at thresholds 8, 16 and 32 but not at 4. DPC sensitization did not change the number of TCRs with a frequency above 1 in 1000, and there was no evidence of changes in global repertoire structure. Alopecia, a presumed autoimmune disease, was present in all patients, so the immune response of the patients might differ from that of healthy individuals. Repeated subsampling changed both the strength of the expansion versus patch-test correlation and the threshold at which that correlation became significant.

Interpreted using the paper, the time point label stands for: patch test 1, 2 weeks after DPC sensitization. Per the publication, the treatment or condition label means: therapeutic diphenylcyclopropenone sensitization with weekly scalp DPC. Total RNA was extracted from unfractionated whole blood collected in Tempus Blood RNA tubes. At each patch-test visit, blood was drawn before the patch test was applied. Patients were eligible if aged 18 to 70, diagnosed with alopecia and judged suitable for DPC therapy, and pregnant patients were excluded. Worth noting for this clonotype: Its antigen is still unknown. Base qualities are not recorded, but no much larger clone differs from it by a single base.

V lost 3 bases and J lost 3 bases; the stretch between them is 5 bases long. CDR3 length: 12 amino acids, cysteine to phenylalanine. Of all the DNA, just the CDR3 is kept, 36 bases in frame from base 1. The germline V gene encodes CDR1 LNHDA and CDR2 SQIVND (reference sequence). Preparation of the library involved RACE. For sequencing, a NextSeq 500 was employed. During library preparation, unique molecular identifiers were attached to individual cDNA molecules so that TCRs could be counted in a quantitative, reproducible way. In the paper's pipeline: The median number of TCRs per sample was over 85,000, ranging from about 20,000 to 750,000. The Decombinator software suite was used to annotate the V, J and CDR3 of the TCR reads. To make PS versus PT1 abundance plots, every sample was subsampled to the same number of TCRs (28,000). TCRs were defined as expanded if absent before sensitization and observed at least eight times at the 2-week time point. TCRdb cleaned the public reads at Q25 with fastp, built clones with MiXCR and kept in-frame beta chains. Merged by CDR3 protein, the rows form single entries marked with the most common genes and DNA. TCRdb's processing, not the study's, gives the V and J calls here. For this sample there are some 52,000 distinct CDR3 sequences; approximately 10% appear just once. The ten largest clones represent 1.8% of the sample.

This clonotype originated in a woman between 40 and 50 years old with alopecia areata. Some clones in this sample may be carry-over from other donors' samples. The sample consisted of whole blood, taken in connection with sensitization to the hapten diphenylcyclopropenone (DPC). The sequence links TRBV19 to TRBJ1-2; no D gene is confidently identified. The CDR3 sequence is CASSMTDYGYTF. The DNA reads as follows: TGTGCCAGTAGTATGACCGACTATGGCTACACCTTC. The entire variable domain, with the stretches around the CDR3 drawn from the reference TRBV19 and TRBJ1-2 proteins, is DGGITQSPKYLFRKEGQNVTLSCEQNLNHDAMYWYRQDPGQGLRLIYYSQIVNDFQKGDIAEGYSVSREKKESFPLTVTSAQKNPTAFYLCASSMTDYGYTFGSGTRLTVV.